Sequencing of this T cell receptor (beta chain) was carried out in a study of cytomegalovirus exposure and HLA in healthy donors. With regard to this clone: Its antigen is still unknown.

Whole-study results and caveats: The listing of 150 to 200 TCR beta chains classed them as cytomegalovirus-associated.

PCR used 60 Vbeta primers and 13 Jbeta primers. Here immunoSEQ multiplex PCR was the method, and the copy in TCRdb shows in-frame clones only, minus some. This sample has roughly 200,000 clones, with roughly 80% found just once. The source of this sequence is a man aged 35 to 55 in good health and CMV-seropositive. Material: PBMCs.

The CDR3 DNA reads TGTGCCAGCAGCGTGGCCGGGGGGGAAAAACTGTTTTTT. Residues: CASSVAGGEKLFF. The chain has TRBV9 and TRBJ1-4, with D possibly TRBD1 on 5 matching bases. Germline V lookup: CDR1 SGDLS, CDR2 YYNGEE. V lost 2 bases, J lost 8 bases, and 10 bases lay in between. There are 13 residues in the CDR3.